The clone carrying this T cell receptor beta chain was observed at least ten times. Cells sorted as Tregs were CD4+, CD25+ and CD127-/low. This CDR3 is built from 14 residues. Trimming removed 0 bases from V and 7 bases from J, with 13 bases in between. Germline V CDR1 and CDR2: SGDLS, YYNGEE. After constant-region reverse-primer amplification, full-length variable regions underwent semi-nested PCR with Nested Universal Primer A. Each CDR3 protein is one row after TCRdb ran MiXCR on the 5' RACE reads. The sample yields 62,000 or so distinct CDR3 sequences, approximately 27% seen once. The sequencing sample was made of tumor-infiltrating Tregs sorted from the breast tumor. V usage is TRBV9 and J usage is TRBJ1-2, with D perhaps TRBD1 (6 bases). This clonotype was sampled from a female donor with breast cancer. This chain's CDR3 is CASSVAGDTVGYTF. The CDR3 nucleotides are TGTGCCAGCAGCGTAGCTGGGGACACCGTTGGCTACACCTTC.